These T cell receptor beta chains were read from a single sample in a study of blood T cell repertoires in COVID-19. Generated by immunoSEQ multiplex PCR, the TCRdb table keeps only in-frame clones and is missing some. The sample has about 400,000 clones; around 90% are singletons. The sample taken for sequencing was PBMCs or T cells enriched from blood (not recorded which). The receptors were gathered from a woman aged 40 to 55 with acute COVID-19. The CDR3 runs from the conserved cysteine through the conserved F or W. Each record gives: V gene, D gene, clone size, J gene, CDR3 protein, CDR3 DNA. D genes are given only for firm matches. Not all rows give a size; the values are once, few, many and, for expanded clones, a class.

>TRBV30|-|-|TRBJ1-6
CAWNTNSPLHF
TGTGCCTGGAACACCAATTCACCCCTCCACTTT
>TRBV19|-|-|TRBJ1-2
CASSPWGEGGYTF
TGTGCCAGTAGCCCCTGGGGTGAGGGTGGCTACACCTTC
>TRBV18|-|-|TRBJ1-5
CASSPPVRGEILNAIHQPQHF
TGTGCCAGCTCGCCACCAGTCAGGGGAGAAATATTAAACGCAATACATCAGCCCCAGCATTTT
>TRBV4-2|-|-|TRBJ1-6
CASVRKAGNSPLHF
TGTGCCAGCGTACGAAAGGCGGGAAATTCACCCCTCCACTTT
>TRBV6-5|TRBD2|-|TRBJ2-1
CASTSGGARNEQFF
TGTGCCAGCACTAGCGGGGGGGCCAGGAATGAGCAGTTCTTC
>TRBV5-1|-|-|TRBJ2-3
CASSLSLGSTDTQYF
TGCGCCAGCAGCTTGTCCTTGGGCAGCACAGATACGCAGTATTTT
>TRBV29-1|-|-|TRBJ2-5
CSPRRGETQYF
TGCAGCCCCCGGAGGGGAGAGACCCAGTACTTC
>TRBV9|-|-|TRBJ1-6
CASSAEKGQEGSRSPLHF
TGTGCCAGCAGCGCAGAAAAGGGACAAGAAGGGAGTCGGTCACCCCTCCACTTT
>TRBV3-1/TRBV3-2|-|-|TRBJ2-2
CASSLGQNTGELFF
TGTGCCAGCAGCCTGGGACAGAACACCGGGGAGCTGTTTTTT
>TRBV18|TRBD1|-|TRBJ1-3
CASSPGTGSGNTIYF
TGTGCCAGCTCACCCGGGACAGGGTCCGGAAACACCATATATTTT
>TRBV5-5|TRBD1|few|TRBJ2-2
CASSLTGTGDTGELFF
TGTGCCAGCAGCTTAACCGGGACAGGGGACACCGGGGAGCTGTTTTTT
>TRBV6-1|-|-|TRBJ2-3
CASSEGHGPSTDTQYF
TGTGCCAGCAGTGAAGGACACGGCCCCAGCACAGATACGCAGTATTTT
>TRBV6-5|TRBD1|-|TRBJ1-1
CASSSPGQPNTEAFF
TGTGCCAGCAGTAGTCCGGGACAGCCAAACACTGAAGCTTTCTTT
>TRBV19|TRBD1|-|TRBJ1-1
CASSMGTGGTTEAFF
TGTGCCAGTAGTATGGGGACAGGGGGCACCACTGAAGCTTTCTTT
>TRBV2|-|-|TRBJ1-3
CASSEEGQGLSGNTIYF
TGTGCCAGCAGTGAAGAGGGGCAGGGGCTCTCTGGAAACACCATATATTTT
>TRBV27|-|once|TRBJ1-2
CASSLDRRGGYTF
TGTGCCAGCAGTTTAGATCGAAGGGGGGGCTACACCTTC
>TRBV30|-|-|TRBJ1-3
CAWSEQGWGLGNTIYF
TGTGCCTGGAGTGAACAGGGTTGGGGGTTGGGAAACACCATATATTTT
>TRBV7-9|-|few|TRBJ1-1
CASSLVGEGNTEAFF
TGTGCCAGCAGCTTAGTTGGGGAGGGGAACACTGAAGCTTTCTTT
>TRBV24-1|-|many|TRBJ2-7
CATSAGQGLNEQYF
TGTGCCACCAGTGCTGGGCAGGGGCTTAACGAGCAGTACTTC
>TRBV5-4|-|-|TRBJ2-1
CASSPGFLSYNEQFF
TGTGCCAGCAGCCCAGGGTTCCTCTCCTACAATGAGCAGTTCTTC
>TRBV5-4|TRBD1|-|TRBJ1-2
CASSPPGQGVNYGYTF
TGTGCCAGCAGCCCTCCGGGACAGGGGGTTAACTATGGCTACACCTTC
>TRBV9|-|once|TRBJ2-5
CASSTGTGGGETQYF
TGTGCCAGCAGTACCGGGACCGGTGGGGGGGAGACCCAGTACTTC
>TRBV3-1/TRBV3-2|-|-|TRBJ2-1
CASSTTYEQFF
TGTGCCAGCAGCACTACTTATGAGCAGTTCTTC
>TRBV18|TRBD1|-|TRBJ1-2
CASSTQGAGSSVYGYTF
TGTGCCAGCTCAACACAGGGGGCAGGGAGTTCGGTCTATGGCTACACCTTC
>TRBV7-9|-|-|TRBJ2-2
CASSLAREALDTGELFF
TGTGCCAGCAGCTTAGCCCGGGAAGCCTTAGACACCGGGGAGCTGTTTTTT
>TRBV5-1|TRBD2|-|TRBJ2-2
CASSSPQRGGDTGELFF
TGCGCCAGCAGCTCACCCCAGCGGGGGGGCGACACCGGGGAGCTGTTTTTT
>TRBV30|TRBD1|-|TRBJ2-7
CAGTTGTGGYEQYF
TGTGCCGGAACCACCGGGACAGGGGGCTACGAGCAGTACTTC
>TRBV19|-|-|TRBJ1-6
CASSPTGQGSSPLHF
TGTGCCAGTAGCCCCACCGGGCAGGGGAGTTCACCCCTCCACTTT
>TRBV10-3|-|once|TRBJ1-1
CAISVNPPDSEAFF
TGTGCCATCAGTGTGAATCCCCCGGACAGTGAAGCTTTCTTT
>TRBV20-1|-|-|TRBJ2-1
CSASSSRDTRSYNEQFF
TGCAGTGCTAGTTCCTCACGGGACACTCGATCCTACAATGAGCAGTTCTTC
>TRBV25-1|TRBD2|-|TRBJ2-1
CASIDFGGGEQFF
TGTGCCAGCATAGATTTCGGGGGGGGTGAGCAGTTCTTC
>TRBV19|-|-|TRBJ2-1
CASSPLGRVAAEQFF
TGTGCCAGTAGCCCTCTGGGCAGGGTGGCTGCTGAGCAGTTCTTC
>TRBV10-2|TRBD1|-|TRBJ1-2
CASSESSTGRYGYTF
TGCGCCAGCAGTGAGTCATCGACAGGGCGCTATGGCTACACCTTC
>TRBV6-6|-|-|TRBJ1-5
CASKIVPGTLGPQHF
TGTGCCAGCAAAATAGTCCCGGGAACCTTGGGGCCCCAGCATTTT
>TRBV5-4|-|-|TRBJ2-7
CASSLGYQGGNREQYF
TGTGCCAGCAGCTTGGGATATCAGGGCGGAAATCGCGAGCAGTACTTC
>TRBV19|TRBD1|-|TRBJ1-5
CASSDRDRVFGTPQHF
TGTGCCAGTAGCGACCGAGACAGGGTGTTTGGTACGCCCCAGCATTTT
>TRBV9|TRBD2|-|TRBJ2-1
CASSPGGWGNEQFF
TGTGCCAGCAGCCCCGGGGGGTGGGGCAATGAGCAGTTCTTC
>TRBV2|-|-|TRBJ2-7
CASSPSRGNLFEEQYF
TGTGCCAGCAGCCCCTCCCGGGGTAATCTGTTCGAGGAGCAGTACTTC
>TRBV5-4|-|-|TRBJ1-1
CASSWGPMNTEAFF
TGTGCCAGCAGCTGGGGGCCTATGAACACTGAAGCTTTCTTT
>TRBV10-2|-|-|TRBJ2-7
CASSVWANYEQYF
TGCGCCAGCAGTGTTTGGGCGAACTACGAGCAGTACTTC
>TRBV14|-|-|TRBJ2-7
CASSQGGQGYEQYF
TGTGCCAGCAGCCAAGGTGGGCAGGGGTACGAGCAGTACTTC
>TRBV5-4|-|once|TRBJ2-7
CASSLAVSYEQYF
TGTGCCAGCAGCTTGGCAGTTTCCTACGAGCAGTACTTC
>TRBV11-2|-|-|TRBJ2-1
CASTSTGSWGGPSEQFF
TGTGCCAGCACCTCGACCGGGAGTTGGGGGGGCCCAAGTGAGCAGTTCTTC
>TRBV5-1|-|-|TRBJ1-1
CASSSYSGGPNTEAFF
TGCGCCAGCAGCTCTTACTCCGGTGGTCCGAACACTGAAGCTTTCTTT
>TRBV19|-|-|TRBJ1-6
CASSITGNYNSPLHF
TGTGCCAGTAGTATTACCGGGAACTATAATTCACCCCTCCACTTT
>TRBV9|-|-|TRBJ1-5
CASSVETGDGEPQHF
TGTGCCAGCAGCGTCGAGACCGGGGATGGGGAGCCCCAGCATTTT
>TRBV10-3|TRBD1|-|TRBJ1-1
CAISPGQVETEAFF
TGTGCCATCAGTCCGGGACAGGTGGAAACTGAAGCTTTCTTT
>TRBV3-1/TRBV3-2|-|few|TRBJ1-6
CASSQGLNSPLHF
TGTGCCAGCAGCCAAGGACTAAATTCACCCCTCCACTTT
>TRBV7-9|TRBD1|few|TRBJ1-2
CASSLGQGGGYTF
TGTGCCAGCAGCCTCGGACAGGGGGGAGGCTACACCTTC
>TRBV5-1|TRBD1|-|TRBJ1-5
CASSRTGVFGEPQHF
TGCGCCAGCAGTCGGACAGGGGTGTTCGGGGAGCCCCAGCATTTT
>TRBV24-1|-|-|TRBJ1-1
CATSDLGLNTEAFF
TGTGCCACCAGTGATTTGGGGCTCAACACTGAAGCTTTCTTT
>TRBV6-5|TRBD1|-|TRBJ1-2
CASSYRQGSNGYTF
TGTGCCAGCAGCTATAGACAGGGATCCAATGGCTACACCTTC
>TRBV24-1|-|-|TRBJ2-1
CATSDLYRVNEQFF
TGTGCCACCAGTGATTTATACCGGGTGAATGAGCAGTTCTTC
>TRBV27|-|-|TRBJ1-6
CASREVNSPLHF
TGTGCCAGCAGGGAGGTGAATTCACCCCTCCACTTT
>TRBV19|-|-|TRBJ1-1
CASRSQKAFF
TGTGCCAGTAGATCCCAGAAAGCTTTCTTT
>TRBV4-1|TRBD2|few|TRBJ2-1
CASSHPGSGGEQFF
TGCGCCAGCAGCCACCCGGGTAGCGGGGGTGAGCAGTTCTTC
>TRBV7-2|TRBD1|-|TRBJ1-5
CASSETGGESNQPQHF
TGTGCCAGCAGCGAGACAGGGGGCGAGTCCAATCAGCCCCAGCATTTT